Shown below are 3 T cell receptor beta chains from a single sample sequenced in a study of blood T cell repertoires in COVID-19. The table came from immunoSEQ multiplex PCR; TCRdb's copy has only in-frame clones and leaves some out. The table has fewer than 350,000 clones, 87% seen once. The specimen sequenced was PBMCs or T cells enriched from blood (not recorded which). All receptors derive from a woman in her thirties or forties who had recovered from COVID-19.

In nucleotides, the CDR3 is TGTGCCAGCAGCGAGGTGGGTCTGAGCGTCGAGAAGCAGTTCTTC. Amino acid sequence: CASSEVGLSVEKQFF. The chain employs TRBV6-1 and TRBJ2-1; D is unclear. V gave up 6 bases and J gave up 11 bases, with 23 bases separating them. This CDR3 is 15 amino acids long. CDR1 is MNHNS, CDR2 SASEGT, per germline.

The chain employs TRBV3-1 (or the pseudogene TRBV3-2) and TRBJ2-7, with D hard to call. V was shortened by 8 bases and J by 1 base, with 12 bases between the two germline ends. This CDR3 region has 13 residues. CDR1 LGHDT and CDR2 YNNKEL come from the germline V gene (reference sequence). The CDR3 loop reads CASELTGSYEQYF. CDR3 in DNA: TGTGCCAGCGAGCTGACTGGATCCTACGAGCAGTACTTC.

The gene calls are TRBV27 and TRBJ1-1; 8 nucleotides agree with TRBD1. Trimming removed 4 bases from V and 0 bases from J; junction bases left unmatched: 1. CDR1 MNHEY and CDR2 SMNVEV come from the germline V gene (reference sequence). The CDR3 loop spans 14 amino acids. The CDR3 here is CASSSGGLNTEAFF. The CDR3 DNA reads TGTGCCAGCAGTTCAGGGGGCTTGAACACTGAAGCTTTCTTT.